Listed below are T cell receptor beta chains from one sample, sequenced in a study of CD8+ T cells in alopecia areata. The data were produced by immunoSEQ multiplex PCR, yet TCRdb's version contains in-frame clones alone and is incomplete. The sample lists 200,000 or so clones; nearly 60% were seen once. The sequences come from CD4+ T cells sorted from blood, collected at week 24, from a patient treated with tofacitinib. These receptors all come from a human donor with alopecia areata. The CDR3 runs from the conserved cysteine through the conserved F or W. D genes are given only for firm matches. Part of the rows lack a size; the others show once, few, many or a class for expanded clones.

>TRBV30|.|TRBJ1-5|.
TGTGCCTGGTCGTCAGGGAGGGATCAGCCCCAGCATTTT
CAWSSGRDQPQHF
>TRBV29-1|TRBD1|TRBJ2-5|few
TGCAGCGTTGACACTCTGACAGGGGAAAGCCAAGAGACCCAGTACTTC
CSVDTLTGESQETQYF
>TRBV10-3|.|TRBJ2-7|.
TGTGCCATCAAAGCCGACACATCCTACGAGCAGTACTTC
CAIKADTSYEQYF
>TRBV6-6|.|TRBJ2-2|.
TGTGCCAGCACGGGACCTGCCGGGAGGGAGCTGTTTTTT
CASTGPAGRELFF
>TRBV29-1|TRBD1|TRBJ2-5|few
TGCAGCGTTGGACAGGGGGGAAAAGAGACCCAGTACTTC
CSVGQGGKETQYF
>TRBV29-1|.|TRBJ2-1|.
TGCAGCGGAAAACGCCGGGACCCTATAAATGAGCAGTTCTTC
CSGKRRDPINEQFF
>TRBV30|.|TRBJ2-6|.
TGTGCCTGGAACCCGGCTAGCGTGTCTGGGGCCAACGTCCTGACTTTC
CAWNPASVSGANVLTF
>TRBV27|.|TRBJ2-7|.
TGTGCCAGCAGTTTGTTGGGCTACGAGCAGTACTTC
CASSLLGYEQYF
>TRBV5-5|.|TRBJ2-2|.
TGTGCCAGCAGCTTAACAGCTACGAACACCGGGGAGCTGTTTTTT
CASSLTATNTGELFF
>TRBV11-2|.|TRBJ2-3|few
TGTGCCAGCAGCCCAGGGACTGGCACAGATACGCAGTATTTT
CASSPGTGTDTQYF
>TRBV7-2|.|TRBJ2-7|.
TGTGCCAGCAGCAAACCGGGGCCTGGCGAGCAGTACTTC
CASSKPGPGEQYF
>TRBV2|.|TRBJ2-3|.
TGTGCCAGCAAGACAGGGAGGGTAAGCACAGATACGCAGTATTTT
CASKTGRVSTDTQYF
>TRBV9|.|TRBJ1-5|.
TGTGCCAGCAGCGTTGGGGCTAGCAATCAGCCCCAGCATTTT
CASSVGASNQPQHF
>TRBV5-4|.|TRBJ2-5|few
TGTGCCAGCAGCTTGGCCGCCAGGGAAGAGACCCAGTACTTC
CASSLAAREETQYF
>TRBV29-1|.|TRBJ2-2|.
TGCAGCGTCCCAGGGAACACCGGGGAGCTGTTTTTT
CSVPGNTGELFF
>TRBV5-1|.|TRBJ1-1|once
TGCGCCAGCAGCTCGACAGCCTCGAACACTGAAGCTTTCTTT
CASSSTASNTEAFF
>TRBV4-1|.|TRBJ2-2|.
TGCGCCAGCAGGCCCCGACAACTCCTCAACACCGGGGAGCTGTTTTTT
CASRPRQLLNTGELFF
>TRBV9|TRBD2|TRBJ2-3|many
TGTGCCAGCAGCGCGAAGACTCTAGCGGTGAGCACAGATACGCAGTATTTT
CASSAKTLAVSTDTQYF
>TRBV6-5|.|TRBJ2-5|.
TGTGCAGACTTCCAAGAGACCCAGTACTTC
CADFQETQYF
>TRBV5-1|TRBD1|TRBJ2-7|.
TGCGCCAGCTCCCCTACAGGGGGCTGGGAGCAGTACTTC
CASSPTGGWEQYF
>TRBV6-5|TRBD1|TRBJ2-5|few
TGTGCCAGCAGCCCCGGGACAGAAGAGACCCAGTACTTC
CASSPGTEETQYF
>TRBV10-3|.|TRBJ1-1|.
TGTGCCACCGGAAGTGGCCACACTGAAGCTTTCTTT
CATGSGHTEAFF
>TRBV27|TRBD2|TRBJ2-1|.
TGTGCCAGCAGATTACTTCTGACTAGCGGGAACAATGAGCAGTTCTTC
CASRLLLTSGNNEQFF
>TRBV5-1|.|TRBJ2-7|.
TGCGCCAGCAGCTTGCTAGAGGCACCCTCCTACGAGCAGTACTTC
CASSLLEAPSYEQYF
>TRBV7-7|.|TRBJ2-1|.
TGTGCCAGCAGCTTAGCCTCCCAATTGGAGCAGTTCTTC
CASSLASQLEQFF
>TRBV18|TRBD1|TRBJ2-2|.
TGTGCCAGCTCACCTGGACAGGTTTTGAACACCGGGGAGCTGTTTTTT
CASSPGQVLNTGELFF
>TRBV30|.|TRBJ1-3|few
TGTGCCTGGAGTTCGGGGACTGGAAACACCATATATTTT
CAWSSGTGNTIYF
>TRBV6-6|.|TRBJ1-1|.
TGTGCCAGCAGTTACCTTCAGGGTTTCGGAGCTTTCTTT
CASSYLQGFGAFF
>TRBV29-1|.|TRBJ2-3|.
TGCAGCGTTGAAGATCTTTATAGGGAACCACGGACGCAGTATTTT
CSVEDLYREPRTQYF
>TRBV5-6|.|TRBJ2-5|.
TGTGCCAGCAGCTTGGTTAGGGCGGAGACCCAGTACTTC
CASSLVRAETQYF
>TRBV2|.|TRBJ1-5|.
TGTGCCAGCGCCGAGTTTGGGGGTCAGCCCCAGCATTTT
CASAEFGGQPQHF
>TRBV9|TRBD2|TRBJ2-7|.
TGTGCCAGCAGCGTCGGGACTAGCGGGCCCCTTCAGCAGTACTTC
CASSVGTSGPLQQYF
>TRBV5-1|TRBD2|TRBJ2-3|.
TGCGCCAGCAGGGCTAGCGGGACGACAGATACGCAGTATTTT
CASRASGTTDTQYF
>TRBV30|TRBD2|TRBJ2-1|.
TGTGCCTGGAGTGTATCCCCCGGGACTAGCGGGATACCGGAATCCCGTGAGCAGTTCTTC
CAWSVSPGTSGIPESREQFF
>TRBV5-1|.|TRBJ1-2|.
TGCGCCAGCAGCTTGGAGGCAGCACCCTATGGCTACACCTTC
CASSLEAAPYGYTF
>TRBV29-1|TRBD1|TRBJ2-7|few
TGCAGCGCCCTCCTGACAGGGTACGAGCAGTACTTC
CSALLTGYEQYF
>TRBV5-1|TRBD2|TRBJ2-2|.
TGCGCCAGCAGGGGACTAGCGGGAGACACCGGGGAGCTGTTTTTT
CASRGLAGDTGELFF
>TRBV5-1|.|TRBJ1-1|few
TGCGCCAGCAGCTTGTCGCAGGCTACTGAAGCTTTCTTT
CASSLSQATEAFF
>TRBV23-1|.|TRBJ1-1|few
TGCGCCAGCAGTCAATTCGGCAGGGTAGACGAAGCTTTCTTT
CASSQFGRVDEAFF
>TRBV7-2|.|TRBJ2-3|.
TGTGCCAGCAGCTTAAAGTTCGGGGCAGATACGCAGTATTTT
CASSLKFGADTQYF
>TRBV6-5|.|TRBJ1-3|.
TGTGCCAGCAGTTACTCGGCAGGGGAAGGAAACACCATATATTTT
CASSYSAGEGNTIYF
>TRBV29-1|.|TRBJ2-1|once
TGCAGCGTTGAAGACCGCAGGGAGTACAATGAGCAGTTCTTC
CSVEDRREYNEQFF
>TRBV29-1|TRBD1|TRBJ2-3|few
TGCAGCGTGGGACAGGGAGTGAGCACAGATACGCAGTATTTT
CSVGQGVSTDTQYF
>TRBV6-6|.|TRBJ1-2|.
TGTGCCAGCAGTTACTCGGATGCTGGCTACACCTTC
CASSYSDAGYTF
>TRBV5-1|TRBD1|TRBJ2-7|few
TGCGCCAGCAGCTTGGCCGGACAGGGCTACGAGCAGTACTTC
CASSLAGQGYEQYF
>TRBV30|TRBD1|TRBJ1-1|.
TGTGCCTGGGCGTACGACAGGGGAACTGAAGCTTTCTTT
CAWAYDRGTEAFF
>TRBV4-3|.|TRBJ1-1|.
TGCGCCAGCAGCCAAGCGGTGAACACTGAAGCTTTCTTT
CASSQAVNTEAFF
>TRBV7-2|.|TRBJ2-2|few
TGTGCCAGCAGCTTAGCGCAGCTAAGTAGCGGGGAGCTGTTTTTT
CASSLAQLSSGELFF